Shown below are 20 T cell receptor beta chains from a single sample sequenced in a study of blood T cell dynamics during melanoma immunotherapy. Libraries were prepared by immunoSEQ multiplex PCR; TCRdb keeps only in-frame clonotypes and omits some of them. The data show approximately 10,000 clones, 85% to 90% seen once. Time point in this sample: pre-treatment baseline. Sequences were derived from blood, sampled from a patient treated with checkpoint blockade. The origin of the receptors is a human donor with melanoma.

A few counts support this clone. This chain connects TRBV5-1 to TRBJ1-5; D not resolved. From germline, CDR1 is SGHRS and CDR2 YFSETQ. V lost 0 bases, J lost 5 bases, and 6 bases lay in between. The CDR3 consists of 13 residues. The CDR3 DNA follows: TGCGCCAGCAGCTTGGCTGGAGATCAGCCCCAGCATTTT. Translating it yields CASSLAGDQPQHF.

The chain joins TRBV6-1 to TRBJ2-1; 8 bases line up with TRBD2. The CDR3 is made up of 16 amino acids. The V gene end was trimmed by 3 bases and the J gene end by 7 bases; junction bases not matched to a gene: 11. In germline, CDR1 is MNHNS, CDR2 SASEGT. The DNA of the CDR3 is TGTGCCAGCAGTGACCCGGGGGGGGTCGGGGGTAATGAGCAGTTCTTC. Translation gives CASSDPGGVGGNEQFF.

In DNA form, the CDR3 reads TGTGCCAGCAGTGAAAGGGCCTCTGGGGCCAACGTCCTGACTTTC. Protein sequence: CASSERASGANVLTF. The rearrangement uses TRBV6-4 and TRBJ2-6; no reliable D call. Trimming removed 3 bases at V and 0 bases at J, with 6 bases between. CDR3 length equals 15 residues. From germline, CDR1 is MRHNA and CDR2 SNTAGT.

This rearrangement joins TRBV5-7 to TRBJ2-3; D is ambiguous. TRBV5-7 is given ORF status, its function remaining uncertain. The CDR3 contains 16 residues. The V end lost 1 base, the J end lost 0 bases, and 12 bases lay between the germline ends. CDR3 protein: CASSLFPSSSTDTQYF. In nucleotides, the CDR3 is TGTGCCAGCAGCTTGTTCCCCTCTTCTAGCACAGATACGCAGTATTTT.

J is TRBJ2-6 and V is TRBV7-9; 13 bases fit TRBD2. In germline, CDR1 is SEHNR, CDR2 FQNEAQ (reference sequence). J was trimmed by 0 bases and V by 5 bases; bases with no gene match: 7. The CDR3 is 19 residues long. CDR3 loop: CASSPGLAGAFSGANVLTF. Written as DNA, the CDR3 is TGTGCCAGCAGCCCAGGACTAGCGGGAGCCTTCTCTGGGGCCAACGTCCTGACTTTC. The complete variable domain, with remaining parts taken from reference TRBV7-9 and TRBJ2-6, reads DTGVSQNPRHKITKRGQNVTFRCDPISEHNRLYWYRQTLGQGPEFLTYFQNEAQLEKSRLLSDRFSAERPKGSFSTLEIQRTEQGDSAMYLCASSPGLAGAFSGANVLTFGAGSRLTVL.

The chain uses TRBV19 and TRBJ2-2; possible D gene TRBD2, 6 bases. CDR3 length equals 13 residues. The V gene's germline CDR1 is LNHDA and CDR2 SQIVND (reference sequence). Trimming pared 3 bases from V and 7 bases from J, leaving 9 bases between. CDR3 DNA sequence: TGTGCCAGTAGTATTGGGCGGGGCGGGGAGCTGTTTTTT. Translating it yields CASSIGRGGELFF.

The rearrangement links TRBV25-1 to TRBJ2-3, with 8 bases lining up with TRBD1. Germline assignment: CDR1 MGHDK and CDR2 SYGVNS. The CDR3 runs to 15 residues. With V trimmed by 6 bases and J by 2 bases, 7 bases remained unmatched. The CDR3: CASSLTGGPTDTQYF. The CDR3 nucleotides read TGTGCCAGCAGCCTAACAGGGGGACCCACAGATACGCAGTATTTT.

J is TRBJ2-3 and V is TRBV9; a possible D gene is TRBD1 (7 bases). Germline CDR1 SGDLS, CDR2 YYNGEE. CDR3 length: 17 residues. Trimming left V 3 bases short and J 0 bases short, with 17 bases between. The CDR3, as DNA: TGTGCCAGCAGCGACTCAACAGGGGACTCTAGCACAGATACGCAGTATTTT. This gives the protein CASSDSTGDSSTDTQYF.

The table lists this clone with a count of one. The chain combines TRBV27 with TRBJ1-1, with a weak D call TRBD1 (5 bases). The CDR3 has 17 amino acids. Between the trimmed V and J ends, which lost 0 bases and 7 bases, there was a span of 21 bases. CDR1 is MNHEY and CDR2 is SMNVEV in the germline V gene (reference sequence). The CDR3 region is CASSLSRVGGKPVEAFF. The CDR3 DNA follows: TGTGCCAGCAGTTTATCGCGGGTCGGGGGTAAACCAGTTGAAGCTTTCTTT.

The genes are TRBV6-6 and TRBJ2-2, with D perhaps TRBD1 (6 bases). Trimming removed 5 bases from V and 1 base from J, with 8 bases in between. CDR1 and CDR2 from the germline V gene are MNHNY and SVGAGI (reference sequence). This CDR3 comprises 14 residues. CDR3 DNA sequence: TGTGCCAGCAGTATACAGGGGAACACCGGGGAGCTGTTTTTT. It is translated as CASSIQGNTGELFF.

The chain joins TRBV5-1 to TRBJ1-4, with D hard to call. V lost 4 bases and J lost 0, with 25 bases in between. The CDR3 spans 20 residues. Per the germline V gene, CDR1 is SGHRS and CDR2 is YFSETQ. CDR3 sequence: CASSPLAGSSAVATNEKLFF. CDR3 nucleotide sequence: TGCGCCAGCAGCCCCCTTGCAGGATCAAGCGCAGTGGCAACTAATGAAAAACTGTTTTTT. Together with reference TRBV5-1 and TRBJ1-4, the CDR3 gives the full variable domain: KAGVTQTPRYLIKTRGQQVTLSCSPISGHRSVSWYQQTPGQGLQFLFEYFSETQRNKGNFPGRFSGRQFSNSRSEMNVSTLELGDSALYLCASSPLAGSSAVATNEKLFFGSGTQLSVL.

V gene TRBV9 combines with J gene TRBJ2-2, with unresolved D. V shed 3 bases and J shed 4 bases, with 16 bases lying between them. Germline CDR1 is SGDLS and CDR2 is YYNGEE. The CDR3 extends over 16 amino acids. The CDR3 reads CASSDVGGPGTGELFF. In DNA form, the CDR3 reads TGTGCCAGCAGCGACGTAGGTGGGCCGGGCACCGGGGAGCTGTTTTTT.

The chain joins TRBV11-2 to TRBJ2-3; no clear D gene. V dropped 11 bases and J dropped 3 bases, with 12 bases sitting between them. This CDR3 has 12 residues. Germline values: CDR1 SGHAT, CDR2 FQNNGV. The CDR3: CASAAATDTQYF. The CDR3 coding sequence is TGTGCCTCGGCGGCTGCGACAGATACGCAGTATTTT.

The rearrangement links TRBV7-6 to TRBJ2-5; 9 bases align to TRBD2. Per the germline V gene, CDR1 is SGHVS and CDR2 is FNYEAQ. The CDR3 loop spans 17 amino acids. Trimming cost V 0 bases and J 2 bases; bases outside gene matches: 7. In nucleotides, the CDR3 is TGTGCCAGCAGCTTAGCGGGGGGGGCGGGGGGGCAAGAGACCCAGTACTTC. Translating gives CASSLAGGAGGQETQYF. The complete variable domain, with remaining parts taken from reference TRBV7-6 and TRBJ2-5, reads GAGVSQSPRYKVTKRGQDVALRCDPISGHVSLYWYRQALGQGPEFLTYFNYEAQQDKSGLPNDRFSAERPEGSISTLTIQRTEQRDSAMYRCASSLAGGAGGQETQYFGPGTRLLVL.

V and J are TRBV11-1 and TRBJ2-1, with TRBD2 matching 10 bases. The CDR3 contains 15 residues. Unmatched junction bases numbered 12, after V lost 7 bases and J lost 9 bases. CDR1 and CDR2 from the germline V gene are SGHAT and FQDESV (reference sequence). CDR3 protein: CASTIRLAGVREQFF. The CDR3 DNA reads TGTGCCAGCACCATTCGCCTAGCGGGAGTTCGTGAGCAGTTCTTC.

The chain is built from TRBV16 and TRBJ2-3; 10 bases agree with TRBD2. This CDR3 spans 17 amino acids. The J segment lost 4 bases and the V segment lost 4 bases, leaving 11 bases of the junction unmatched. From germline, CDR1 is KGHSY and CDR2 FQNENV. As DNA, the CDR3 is TGTGCCAGCAGCCCCAATCGGGCTAGCGGGAGACCAGATACGCAGTATTTT. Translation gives CASSPNRASGRPDTQYF.

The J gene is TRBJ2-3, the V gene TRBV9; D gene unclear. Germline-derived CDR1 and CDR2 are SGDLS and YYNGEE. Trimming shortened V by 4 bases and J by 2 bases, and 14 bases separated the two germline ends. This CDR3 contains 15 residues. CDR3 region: CASSSSHGPTDTQYF. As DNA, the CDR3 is TGTGCCAGCAGCTCATCGCACGGTCCCACAGATACGCAGTATTTT.

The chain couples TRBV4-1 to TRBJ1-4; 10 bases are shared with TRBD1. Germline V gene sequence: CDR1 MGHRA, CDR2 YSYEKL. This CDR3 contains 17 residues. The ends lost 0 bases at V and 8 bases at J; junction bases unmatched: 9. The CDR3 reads CASSQDGGDRGWEKLFF. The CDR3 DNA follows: TGCGCCAGCAGCCAAGACGGTGGGGACAGGGGTTGGGAAAAACTGTTTTTT.

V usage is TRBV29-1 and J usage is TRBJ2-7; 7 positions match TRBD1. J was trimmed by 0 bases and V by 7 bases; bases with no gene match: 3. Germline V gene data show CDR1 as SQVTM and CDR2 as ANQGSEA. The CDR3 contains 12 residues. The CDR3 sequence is CSGRQGSYEQYF. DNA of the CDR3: TGCAGCGGCCGACAGGGCTCCTACGAGCAGTACTTC.

DNA for the CDR3: TGCGCCAGCCGCCCCTTAGGGGAATATGGCTACACCTTC. This sequence encodes CASRPLGEYGYTF. The rearrangement links TRBV5-1 to TRBJ1-2, with D possibly TRBD1 on 5 matching bases. Deletions cut 7 bases from V and 5 bases from J, with 15 bases between. This CDR3 is built from 13 residues. Germline V gives CDR1 SGHRS, CDR2 YFSETQ. The whole variable domain, filled in from reference TRBV5-1 and TRBJ1-2, reads KAGVTQTPRYLIKTRGQQVTLSCSPISGHRSVSWYQQTPGQGLQFLFEYFSETQRNKGNFPGRFSGRQFSNSRSEMNVSTLELGDSALYLCASRPLGEYGYTFGSGTRLTVV.